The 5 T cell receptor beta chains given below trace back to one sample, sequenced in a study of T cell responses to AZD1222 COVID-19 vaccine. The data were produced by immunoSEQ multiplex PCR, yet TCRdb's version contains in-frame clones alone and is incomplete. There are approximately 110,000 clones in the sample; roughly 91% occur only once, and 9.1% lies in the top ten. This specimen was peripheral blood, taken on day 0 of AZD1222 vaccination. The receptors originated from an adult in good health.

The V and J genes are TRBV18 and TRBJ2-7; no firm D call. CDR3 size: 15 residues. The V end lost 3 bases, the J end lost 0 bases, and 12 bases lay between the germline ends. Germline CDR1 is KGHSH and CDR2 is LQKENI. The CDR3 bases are TGTGCCAGCTCACCCCCCCCCAGCTTCTCCTACGAGCAGTACTTC. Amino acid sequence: CASSPPPSFSYEQYF.

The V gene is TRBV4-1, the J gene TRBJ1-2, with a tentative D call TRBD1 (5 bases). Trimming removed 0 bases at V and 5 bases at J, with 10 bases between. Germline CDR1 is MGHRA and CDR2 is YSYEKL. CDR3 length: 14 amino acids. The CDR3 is CASSQEEGFYGYTF. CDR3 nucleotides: TGCGCCAGCAGCCAAGAGGAGGGGTTTTATGGCTACACCTTC.

In nucleotides, the CDR3 is TGTGCCACCTCCGAGCGTGGAACAGATACGCAGTATTTT. It translates to CATSERGTDTQYF. V is TRBV24-1 and J is TRBJ2-3; D is unclear. V was shortened by 9 bases and J by 3 bases, with 12 bases between the two germline ends. CDR1 is KGHDR and CDR2 is SFDVKD in the germline V gene. The CDR3 totals 13 residues.

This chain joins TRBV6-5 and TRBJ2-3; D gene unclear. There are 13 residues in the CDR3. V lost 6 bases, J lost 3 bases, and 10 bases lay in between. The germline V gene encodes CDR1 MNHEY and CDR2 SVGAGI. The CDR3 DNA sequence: TGTGCCAGCAGCCTCTTGTGGACAGATACGCAGTATTTT. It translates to CASSLLWTDTQYF.

CDR3 nucleotide sequence: TGTGCCAGCAGCTTAATCCAATCTAATGAGCAGTTCTTC. Protein: CASSLIQSNEQFF. The chain carries TRBV7-2 and TRBJ2-1, with no clear D. The CDR3 covers 13 residues. V was pared by 2 bases and J by 7 bases, with 9 bases between. Germline lookup yields CDR1 SGHTA and CDR2 FQGNSA.